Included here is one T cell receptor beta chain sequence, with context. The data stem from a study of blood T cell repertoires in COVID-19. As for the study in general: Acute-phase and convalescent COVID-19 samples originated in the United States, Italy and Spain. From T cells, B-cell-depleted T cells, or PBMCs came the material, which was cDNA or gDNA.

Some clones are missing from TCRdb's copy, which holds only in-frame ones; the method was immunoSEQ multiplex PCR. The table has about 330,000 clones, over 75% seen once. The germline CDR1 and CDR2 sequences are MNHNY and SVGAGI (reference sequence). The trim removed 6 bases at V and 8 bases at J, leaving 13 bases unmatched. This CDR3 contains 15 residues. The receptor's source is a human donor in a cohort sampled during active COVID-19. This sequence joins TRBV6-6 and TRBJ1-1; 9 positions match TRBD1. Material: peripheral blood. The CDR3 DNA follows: TGTGCCAGCAGGGCCTCGGGACAGGGCTTGGGCGAAGCTTTCTTT. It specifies CASRASGQGLGEAFF.